A selection of T cell receptor beta chains follows, all from one sample in a study of T cells after posttransplantation cyclophosphamide. The method was immunoSEQ multiplex PCR; TCRdb's version includes in-frame clones alone and lacks a portion of them. The sample is made up of over 25,000 clones, none counted only once. Sequenced: PBMCs. These receptors all come from a woman aged 55-70 years in good health, CMV-negative, and a related stem cell transplant donor. Each CDR3 is given with its conserved first and last residue. The D gene is left open where the match is weak. Clone size is given for some rows only: seen once, a few or many times, or a class if the clone is expanded.

j_gene,d_gene,abundance,v_gene,len,CDR3aa,CDR3nt
TRBJ2-6,TRBD2,.,TRBV9,18,CASSIGLAGGSGANVLTF,TGTGCCAGCAGCATCGGACTAGCGGGAGGTTCTGGGGCCAACGTCCTGACTTTC
TRBJ1-4,TRBD1,many,TRBV28,15,CASRGLTGVNEKLFF,TGTGCCAGCAGGGGACTGACAGGGGTTAATGAAAAACTGTTTTTT
TRBJ2-2,TRBD2,many,TRBV4-1,17,CTSSQDAGASGSWELFF,TGCACCAGCAGCCAAGACGCCGGGGCTAGCGGGAGCTGGGAGCTGTTTTTT
TRBJ1-1,.,many,TRBV5-4,14,CASSFGAKVTEAFF,TGTGCCAGCAGCTTTGGGGCCAAGGTCACTGAAGCTTTCTTT
TRBJ2-7,TRBD2,many,TRBV27,16,CASSPTSGGTPYEQYF,TGTGCCAGCAGTCCTACTAGCGGGGGGACCCCCTACGAGCAGTACTTC
TRBJ2-7,.,few,TRBV28,12,CASSLEGYEQYF,TGTGCCAGCAGTTTGGAGGGCTACGAGCAGTACTTC
TRBJ2-7,TRBD1,many,TRBV28,15,CASSRRDRVFPEQYF,TGTGCCAGCAGTCGCCGGGACAGGGTATTTCCCGAGCAGTACTTC
TRBJ2-2,TRBD1,many,TRBV5-1,16,CASRSTGGSESGELFF,TGCGCCAGCAGATCGACAGGGGGCTCCGAGTCCGGGGAGCTGTTTTTT
TRBJ2-2,.,many,TRBV7-8,14,CASTQTENTGELFF,TGTGCCAGCACCCAGACAGAGAACACCGGGGAGCTGTTTTTT
TRBJ1-2,.,.,TRBV30,12,CAWSGTRYGYTF,TGTGCCTGGAGTGGGACACGCTATGGCTACACCTTC
TRBJ1-2,TRBD1,many,TRBV28,12,CASNDRERGYTF,TGTGCCAGTAACGACAGGGAACGGGGCTACACCTTC
TRBJ1-2,.,many,TRBV5-1,16,CASSLSMAQPTYGYTF,TGCGCCAGCAGCTTGAGCATGGCACAGCCAACCTATGGCTACACCTTC
TRBJ2-5,.,.,TRBV9,14,CASSVGGFQETQYF,TGTGCCAGCAGCGTAGGAGGGTTCCAAGAGACCCAGTACTTC
TRBJ1-6,TRBD1,few,TRBV6-2/TRBV6-3,16,CASSYMFDRGNSPLHF,TGTGCCAGCAGTTATATGTTCGACAGGGGGAATTCACCCCTCCACTTT
TRBJ2-3,TRBD2,many,TRBV30,15,CAWSPTSGRTDTQYF,TGTGCCTGGAGTCCCACTAGCGGGAGGACAGATACGCAGTATTTT
TRBJ2-7,TRBD1,many,TRBV10-1,17,CASSEPPPGTGDYEQYF,TGCGCCAGCAGCGAACCGCCACCCGGGACAGGGGATTACGAGCAGTACTTC
TRBJ2-7,.,many,TRBV5-6,14,CASSLVGEAYEQYF,TGTGCCAGCAGCTTGGTCGGGGAGGCCTACGAGCAGTACTTC
TRBJ2-1,.,many,TRBV28,15,CASSLPPNRNNEQFF,TGTGCCAGCAGTTTACCCCCCAACAGGAACAATGAGCAGTTCTTC
TRBJ2-1,.,many,TRBV4-2,16,CASSQDLALSHNEQFF,TGTGCCAGCAGCCAAGATCTAGCCCTTTCTCACAATGAGCAGTTCTTC
TRBJ2-1,TRBD2,many,TRBV7-9,13,CARSGGGKNEQFF,TGTGCCAGAAGTGGCGGGGGGAAAAATGAGCAGTTCTTC
TRBJ2-7,TRBD2,few,TRBV29-1,13,CSVGLAGGVEQYF,TGCAGCGTTGGACTAGCGGGAGGAGTCGAGCAGTACTTC
TRBJ1-2,.,few,TRBV7-9,15,CASTPVGRPDKGYTF,TGTGCCAGCACCCCAGTGGGGCGACCCGATAAGGGCTACACCTTC
TRBJ1-4,.,many,TRBV29-1,13,CSVEETPNEKLFF,TGCAGCGTTGAAGAGACACCAAATGAAAAACTGTTTTTT
TRBJ1-2,.,many,TRBV2,13,CASSDSPNYGYTF,TGTGCCAGCAGTGACAGTCCTAACTATGGCTACACCTTC
TRBJ1-1,.,many,TRBV6-5,12,CASLSSNTEAFF,TGTGCCAGCTTGTCATCGAACACTGAAGCTTTCTTT
TRBJ1-6,TRBD1,few,TRBV5-1,16,CASSLNFDRGESPLHF,TGCGCCAGCAGCTTGAACTTCGACAGGGGGGAATCACCCCTCCACTTT
TRBJ2-7,.,few,TRBV11-3,17,CASSAGGGRGAPYEQYF,TGTGCCAGCAGCGCGGGCGGTGGCCGGGGGGCTCCCTACGAGCAGTACTTC
TRBJ2-7,.,few,TRBV6-1,15,CASREVSTGSYEQYF,TGTGCCAGCAGGGAAGTATCTACAGGTTCCTACGAGCAGTACTTC
TRBJ2-3,TRBD2,.,TRBV5-8,16,CASSTGTSGATDTQYF,TGTGCCAGCAGCACCGGGACTAGCGGGGCCACAGATACGCAGTATTTT
TRBJ2-3,.,few,TRBV12-3/TRBV12-4,14,CASSPRTGTDTQYF,TGTGCCAGCAGTCCCCGGACTGGCACAGATACGCAGTATTTT
TRBJ2-1,.,many,TRBV7-9,15,CASSLATSPYNEQFF,TGTGCCAGCAGCTTAGCAACTTCCCCCTACAATGAGCAGTTCTTC
TRBJ2-7,TRBD1,many,TRBV12-3/TRBV12-4,13,CASSFGDSTRQYF,TGTGCCAGCAGTTTCGGGGACAGCACCCGGCAGTACTTC
TRBJ1-3,.,many,TRBV27,17,CASSLSLPGTSGNTIYF,TGTGCCAGCAGTTTGTCACTACCCGGGACATCAGGAAACACCATATATTTT
TRBJ2-7,.,many,TRBV6-5,15,CASSYSRRGSYEQYF,TGTGCCAGCAGTTACTCGAGACGCGGCTCCTACGAGCAGTACTTC
TRBJ2-1,TRBD2,many,TRBV27,14,CASRGTSGYNEQFF,TGTGCCAGCAGGGGGACTAGCGGCTACAATGAGCAGTTCTTC
TRBJ2-5,.,few,TRBV9,15,CASSAGGGIQETQYF,TGTGCCAGCAGCGCTGGGGGGGGCATCCAAGAGACCCAGTACTTC
TRBJ1-5,.,.,TRBV2,14,CASSASAGNQPQHF,TGTGCCAGCAGTGCTTCAGCGGGCAATCAGCCCCAGCATTTT
TRBJ2-1,TRBD2,many,TRBV7-3,14,CASSFTSGGAEQFF,TGTGCCAGCAGCTTCACTAGCGGGGGGGCGGAGCAGTTCTTC
TRBJ1-1,.,many,TRBV10-3,14,CAISLGGGNTEAFF,TGTGCCATCAGCCTAGGGGGAGGGAACACTGAAGCTTTCTTT
TRBJ1-5,TRBD1,many,TRBV12-5,15,CASGLIGQGRQPQHF,TGTGCTAGTGGTTTGATAGGACAGGGACGGCAGCCCCAGCATTTT
TRBJ1-2,.,.,TRBV28,12,CASSRQNYGYTF,TGTGCCAGCAGCCGACAGAACTATGGCTACACCTTC
TRBJ1-4,TRBD1,many,TRBV7-9,14,CASRRDRDDEKLFF,TGTGCCAGCAGAAGGGACAGGGACGATGAAAAACTGTTTTTT
TRBJ2-1,TRBD2,many,TRBV11-2,14,CASSSLAGGPEQFF,TGTGCCAGCAGCTCGCTAGCGGGAGGGCCTGAGCAGTTCTTC
TRBJ2-2,TRBD1,many,TRBV5-1,15,CASSLGTGKTGELFF,TGCGCCAGCAGCTTGGGGACAGGGAAAACCGGGGAGCTGTTTTTT
TRBJ1-4,TRBD1,many,TRBV28,19,CASRPPIPWTGTTNEKLFF,TGTGCCAGCAGACCCCCTATTCCCTGGACAGGAACAACTAATGAAAAACTGTTTTTT
TRBJ1-2,.,many,TRBV6-5,15,CASSYSNTGRDGYTF,TGTGCCAGCAGTTACTCTAACACCGGGCGGGATGGCTACACCTTC
TRBJ1-1,.,many,TRBV6-5,15,CASSYPGPSATEAFF,TGTGCCAGCAGTTACCCAGGGCCTAGCGCCACTGAAGCTTTCTTT
TRBJ1-4,TRBD1,many,TRBV18,15,CASSGTGGVVEKLFF,TGTGCCAGCTCAGGGACAGGGGGCGTCGTTGAAAAACTGTTTTTT
TRBJ2-5,TRBD2,few,TRBV7-2,18,CASSQQGRGGPYGETQYF,TGTGCCAGCAGCCAACAAGGTCGGGGGGGGCCCTACGGGGAGACCCAGTACTTC
TRBJ2-2,TRBD1,.,TRBV29-1,13,CSAPGQPTGELFF,TGCAGCGCCCCGGGACAGCCAACCGGGGAGCTGTTTTTT
TRBJ2-2,TRBD2,few,TRBV11-2,15,CASSLLRGGTGELFF,TGTGCCAGCAGCTTACTTCGCGGGGGGACCGGGGAGCTGTTTTTT
TRBJ1-5,TRBD1,many,TRBV6-6,14,CASSWTGGDQPQHF,TGTGCCAGCAGTTGGACAGGGGGCGATCAGCCCCAGCATTTT
TRBJ2-2,.,.,TRBV12-3/TRBV12-4,14,CASSRTGSPGELFF,TGTGCCAGCAGCAGGACGGGGAGTCCCGGGGAGCTGTTTTTT
TRBJ2-7,TRBD1,many,TRBV5-4,14,CASRRGGAAYEQYF,TGTGCCAGCCGCCGAGGGGGCGCGGCCTACGAGCAGTACTTC